This T cell receptor beta chain came from a study of CD8 T cells in ankylosing spondylitis. Regarding the study as a whole: Prior literature has documented some motif variants in synovial fluid and blood from reactive arthritis.

Making the TCR beta libraries involved quantitative 5'-RACE with molecular barcodes. TCRdb reprocessed the 5' RACE reads via MiXCR and lists one record per CDR3 protein. The sample shows about 260,000 distinct CDR3 sequences, 15% to 20% of them seen only once. Deletions cut 0 bases from V and 0 bases from J, with 10 bases between. The CDR3 is made up of 16 amino acids. Germline values: CDR1 SGHKS, CDR2 YYEKEE (reference sequence). This clonotype was observed many times. No antigen is known for it. This chain connects TRBV5-5 to TRBJ2-1; no clear D gene. The receptor was isolated from a male donor with ankylosing spondylitis or in good health (not recorded which). Material: blood, either unsorted or a sorted T cell fraction (not recorded which). The CDR3 DNA reads as TGTGCCAGCAGCTTGGCTACAGCGAGCTCCTACAATGAGCAGTTCTTC. Protein: CASSLATASSYNEQFF.